Listed below are T cell receptor beta chains from one sample, sequenced in a study of T cell changes during pregnancy in multiple sclerosis. The table came from immunoSEQ multiplex PCR; TCRdb's copy has only in-frame clones and leaves some out. The sample carries around 75,000 clones, 89% recorded once. The sequences come from peripheral blood, collected in the first trimester of pregnancy. Source of these receptors: a female donor in good health, enrolled as a control in a pregnancy study. Both conserved end residues are part of each CDR3. Each record gives: J gene, clone size, D gene, V gene, CDR3 protein, CDR3 DNA. D genes are given only for firm matches. Clone size, where shown, is once, few, many, or a class for clones that have expanded.

TRBJ1-4 | once | TRBD1 | TRBV28 | CASSPSGTAANEKLFF | TGTGCCAGCAGTCCATCAGGGACAGCGGCTAATGAAAAACTGTTTTTT
TRBJ1-3 | - | TRBD1 | TRBV7-2 | CASSGDRPKERNTIYF | TGTGCCAGCAGCGGGGACAGGCCGAAGGAGCGAAACACCATATATTTT
TRBJ2-7 | - | TRBD1 | TRBV27 | CASSYAGTGGTYEQYF | TGTGCCAGCAGTTATGCCGGGACAGGGGGAACCTACGAGCAGTACTTC
TRBJ2-2 | - | TRBD2 | TRBV19 | CASSIGLGLALYTGELFF | TGTGCCAGTAGTATAGGTCTAGGACTAGCGTTGTACACCGGGGAGCTGTTTTTT
TRBJ1-1 | many | - | TRBV4-1 | CASSSPTVRTEAFF | TGCGCCAGCAGCTCTCCTACCGTGAGGACTGAAGCTTTCTTT
TRBJ2-5 | - | - | TRBV6-5 | CASSLSRGRQETQYF | TGTGCCAGCAGCCTCAGCAGGGGTCGTCAAGAGACCCAGTACTTC
TRBJ1-3 | - | TRBD1 | TRBV5-1 | CASSLGGQGAGNTIYF | TGCGCCAGCAGCTTGGGAGGACAGGGCGCTGGAAACACCATATATTTT
TRBJ2-3 | - | - | TRBV9 | CASSGLGASTDTQYF | TGTGCCAGCAGCGGATTGGGGGCTAGCACAGATACGCAGTATTTT
TRBJ1-1 | once | - | TRBV15 | CATSRDRQINTEAFF | TGTGCCACCAGCAGAGATCGACAGATTAACACTGAAGCTTTCTTT
TRBJ1-6 | - | - | TRBV28 | CASSVGHSPLHF | TGTGCCAGCAGTGTGGGCCATTCACCCCTCCACTTT
TRBJ2-7 | once | - | TRBV7-9 | CATGTGEVQYF | TGTGCCACCGGTACAGGGGAGGTGCAGTACTTC
TRBJ2-5 | - | TRBD1 | TRBV7-6 | CASSLGTGGQETQYF | TGTGCCAGCAGCTTGGGGACAGGGGGCCAAGAGACCCAGTACTTC
TRBJ2-2 | once | - | TRBV9 | CASSPNGGIGELFF | TGTGCCAGCAGCCCGAATGGCGGCATCGGGGAGCTGTTTTTT
TRBJ1-1 | - | TRBD1 | TRBV14 | CASSRAQGGAEAFF | TGTGCCAGCAGCCGGGCGCAGGGGGGTGCTGAAGCTTTCTTT
TRBJ1-5 | - | TRBD1 | TRBV28 | CASSLLGAGGWVSSNQPQHF | TGTGCCAGCAGTTTACTAGGAGCAGGGGGCTGGGTGAGTAGCAATCAGCCCCAGCATTTT
TRBJ1-1 | - | - | TRBV10-1 | CASSLSLSGNTEAFF | TGCGCCAGCAGTCTTTCCCTTTCAGGGAACACTGAAGCTTTCTTT
TRBJ2-3 | - | TRBD2 | TRBV11-3 | CASSLGLATDTQYF | TGTGCCAGCAGCTTGGGACTAGCGACAGATACGCAGTATTTT
TRBJ1-4 | few | - | TRBV9 | CASSLDRTNEKLFF | TGTGCCAGCAGCCTTGACAGAACCAATGAAAAACTGTTTTTT
TRBJ1-1 | once | - | TRBV18 | CASSHGGPTEAFF | TGTGCCAGCTCCCACGGGGGTCCCACTGAAGCTTTCTTT
TRBJ1-6 | - | TRBD1 | TRBV27 | CASSPRQGFLSSYNSPLHF | TGTGCCAGCAGTCCCCGACAGGGATTCTTGAGCTCCTATAATTCACCCCTCCACTTT
TRBJ2-6 | once | TRBD2 | TRBV4-2 | CASSQDEGLAGVGGANVLTF | TGTGCCAGCAGCCAAGATGAGGGACTAGCGGGAGTTGGTGGGGCCAACGTCCTGACTTTC
TRBJ2-1 | once | - | TRBV19 | CASTYGGGFNEQFF | TGTGCCAGTACCTATGGGGGGGGCTTTAATGAGCAGTTCTTC
TRBJ2-3 | - | TRBD2 | TRBV7-8 | CASSSGTITDTQYF | TGTGCCAGCAGCTCCGGGACTATCACAGATACGCAGTATTTT
TRBJ1-5 | - | TRBD1 | TRBV28 | CASSRDRGRQPQHF | TGTGCCAGCAGCCGGGACAGGGGGCGGCAGCCCCAGCATTTT
TRBJ2-3 | - | TRBD2 | TRBV4-1 | CASSRAAGGTDTQYF | TGCGCCAGCAGCCGAGCGGCGGGGGGAACAGATACGCAGTATTTT
TRBJ1-4 | - | TRBD1 | TRBV10-3 | CAISEGQGGAEKLFF | TGTGCCATCAGCGAAGGACAGGGGGGCGCTGAAAAACTGTTTTTT
TRBJ2-3 | - | - | TRBV7-9 | CASSLAGSQSTDTQYF | TGTGCCAGCAGCTTAGCGGGCAGCCAAAGCACAGATACGCAGTATTTT
TRBJ2-7 | - | TRBD2 | TRBV5-1 | CASSFGGSSYEQYF | TGCGCCAGCAGCTTTGGCGGGAGCTCCTACGAGCAGTACTTC
TRBJ2-5 | - | - | TRBV4-1 | CASSQEAGATVQETQYF | TGCGCCAGCAGCCAAGAGGCTGGGGCGACAGTACAAGAGACCCAGTACTTC
TRBJ2-5 | - | TRBD1 | TRBV6-1 | CASTPPGQQETQYF | TGTGCCAGCACTCCACCGGGACAGCAAGAGACCCAGTACTTC
TRBJ2-6 | - | - | TRBV11-3 | CASSPGVSGANVLTF | TGTGCCAGCAGCCCCGGGGTCTCTGGGGCCAACGTCCTGACTTTC
TRBJ1-1 | few | TRBD1 | TRBV2 | CASSLRGGQAEAFF | TGTGCCAGCAGCCTAAGGGGGGGACAGGCTGAAGCTTTCTTT
TRBJ1-1 | - | - | TRBV27 | CASGGVRVKAFF | TGTGCCAGCGGTGGCGTCAGGGTGAAAGCTTTCTTT
TRBJ2-3 | - | TRBD2 | TRBV5-6 | CASSIGLAGGADTQYF | TGTGCCAGCAGCATAGGACTAGCGGGAGGGGCAGATACGCAGTATTTT
TRBJ2-2 | - | - | TRBV6-5 | CASRGYYTGELFF | TGTGCCAGCCGCGGTTATTACACCGGGGAGCTGTTTTTT
TRBJ1-1 | - | - | TRBV4-1 | CASSQDRGTEAFF | TGCGCCAGCAGCCAAGACAGGGGCACTGAAGCTTTCTTT
TRBJ2-7 | - | TRBD1 | TRBV7-2 | CASSLERGPFYEQYF | TGTGCCAGCAGCTTAGAGAGGGGGCCTTTCTACGAGCAGTACTTC
TRBJ2-7 | - | TRBD1 | TRBV2 | CASRPGQGGSYEQYF | TGTGCCAGCAGACCGGGACAGGGAGGATCCTACGAGCAGTACTTC
TRBJ1-4 | - | TRBD1 | TRBV28 | CASSPSGTGYEKLFF | TGTGCCAGCAGTCCTTCCGGGACAGGGTATGAAAAACTGTTTTTT
TRBJ1-1 | - | TRBD1 | TRBV4-3 | CASSPLGQENTEAFF | TGCGCCAGCAGCCCACTGGGACAGGAGAACACTGAAGCTTTCTTT